The T cell receptor beta chain described here comes from a study of CD8+ T cells in alopecia areata (dated by TCRdb to 2016 to 2019). Describing the broader study: The treated patients took part in an open-label pilot trial in which moderate-to-severe alopecia areata was treated with oral tofacitinib at 5 to 10 mg twice daily. Tofacitinib was administered for 6 to 18 months, and 6 months of follow-up off drug were then conducted to assess delayed response and recurrence. The study used high-throughput TCRbeta sequencing to examine T cell clonal expansion in alopecia areata, in both the C3H/HeJ mouse model and human patients. On the human side, TCRbeta sequencing was run on scalp tissue and on sorted CD4+ and CD8+ peripheral blood T cells from healthy controls and from alopecia areata patients with either patchy or totalis/universalis disease. Patients on tofacitinib were biopsied at baseline and after 4 and 24 weeks of treatment, and several of the patients also had a later scalp biopsy. Scalp clonality was compared among normal scalp (n=4), patchy alopecia areata scalp (n=8), and alopecia totalis/universalis scalp (n=8). RNA came from the PAXgene miRNA kit for fixed scalp, the miRNeasy kit for PBMCs, and the RNeasy kit for mouse skin. TCRbeta CDR3 regions were amplified by immunoSEQ multiplex PCR using 35 Vbeta forward and 13 Jbeta reverse primers.

Preparation of the library involved the immunoSEQ multiplex PCR assay. For TCR sequencing, RNA was extracted from every sample and reverse transcribed into cDNA to serve as template. SuperScript III was used to make first-strand cDNA, primed with a 2:1 mix of oligo-dT and random hexamers. Amplification bias was assessed with a synthetic immune receptor repertoire, and residual bias was removed computationally. The study's processing was this. Raw reads were preprocessed for error removal, and CDR3 was defined according to IMGT conventions as running from the conserved cysteine to phenylalanine. Clonality was calculated as 1 minus Shannon entropy normalized by log2 of the number of productive unique TCRs. Scalp TCRbeta sequences were cross-referenced with sorted blood CD4 and CD8 repertoires so that the CD4 or CD8 identity of scalp clones could be inferred. Entries here come from immuneACCESS through TCRdb and include only in-frame sequences with V and J called. Some clones fail to appear in such tables; in the studies checked, an unresolved V gene covers under half of the shortfall, and the cause of the remainder is unknown. V, J and clone size derive from that table, while D and trimming were established from the DNA sequence. This sample gives some 170,000 clones in total; roughly 60% of them show up just once. The ten most abundant clones make up roughly 1.7% of the sample.

Sample time point, as interpreted from the label and publication: baseline before oral tofacitinib. Peripheral blood and lesional scalp punch biopsies were obtained from patients with alopecia areata. PBMCs were isolated by density centrifugation and stained for CD3, CD4 and CD8, after which CD4+ and CD8+ T cells were sorted on a FACSAria. Study-wide findings and limitations: Shared TCR sequences between patients were less evident than in mice, which may be partly attributable to HLA diversity in the patient population. Compared with normal scalp, lesional scalp had higher clonality and more expanded CD8+ clones, particularly in alopecia totalis/universalis, a pattern that suggests antigenic drive. Scalp TCR repertoire analysis is complicated because resident alphabeta T cells in normal human skin are also sequenced, whereas mouse skin is dominated by gammadelta T cells.

The germline V gene specifies SGHTA as CDR1 and FQGNSA as CDR2. The germline V and J ends show losses of 3 bases and 0 bases respectively, and no gene match explains 10 bases of the junction. The CDR3 measures 18 amino acids from cysteine to phenylalanine. Only CDR3 DNA remains: 54 bases, in frame from the first base. Worth noting for this clone: The antigen it recognizes is unknown. Within one base of it there is no much larger clone, and no base qualities were kept.

This receptor was identified in a human donor with alopecia areata. The sequencing here drew on CD4+ T cells sorted from blood, taken at week 0. The chain couples TRBV7-2 to TRBJ2-7; 11 nucleotides in the junction match TRBD2. CDR3 protein: CASSFHLAGGLSSYEQYF. The DNA sequence is as follows: TGTGCCAGCAGCTTCCACCTAGCGGGGGGCCTAAGCTCCTACGAGCAGTACTTC. Outside the CDR3, residues come from the reference TRBV7-2 and TRBJ2-7 proteins, so the full variable domain is: GAGVSQSPSNKVTEKGKDVELRCDPISGHTALYWYRQSLGQGLEFLIYFQGNSAPDKSGLPSDRFSAERTGGSVSTLTIQRTQQEDSAVYLCASSFHLAGGLSSYEQYFGPGTRLTVT.